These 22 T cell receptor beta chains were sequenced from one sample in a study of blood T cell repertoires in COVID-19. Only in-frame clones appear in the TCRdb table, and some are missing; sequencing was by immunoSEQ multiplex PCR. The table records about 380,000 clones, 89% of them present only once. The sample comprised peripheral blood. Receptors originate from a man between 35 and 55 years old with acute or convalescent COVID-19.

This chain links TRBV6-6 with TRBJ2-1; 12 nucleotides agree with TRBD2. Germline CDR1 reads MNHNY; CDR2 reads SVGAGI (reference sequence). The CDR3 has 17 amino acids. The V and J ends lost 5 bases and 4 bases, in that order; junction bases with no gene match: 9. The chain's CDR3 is CASSRSLLAGGYNEQFF. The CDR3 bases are TGTGCCAGCAGTCGATCACTCCTAGCGGGAGGGTACAATGAGCAGTTCTTC.

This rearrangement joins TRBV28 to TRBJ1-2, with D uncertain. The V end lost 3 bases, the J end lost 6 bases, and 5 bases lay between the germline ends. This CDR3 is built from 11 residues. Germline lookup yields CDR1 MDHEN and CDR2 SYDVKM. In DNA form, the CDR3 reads TGTGCCAGCAGTTTTCTCGATGGCTACACCTTC. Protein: CASSFLDGYTF.

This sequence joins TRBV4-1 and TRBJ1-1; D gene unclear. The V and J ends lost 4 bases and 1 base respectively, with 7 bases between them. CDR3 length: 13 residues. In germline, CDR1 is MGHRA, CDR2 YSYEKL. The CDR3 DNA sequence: TGCGCCAGCAGCCCCCGCGGGAACACTGAAGCTTTCTTT. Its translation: CASSPRGNTEAFF.

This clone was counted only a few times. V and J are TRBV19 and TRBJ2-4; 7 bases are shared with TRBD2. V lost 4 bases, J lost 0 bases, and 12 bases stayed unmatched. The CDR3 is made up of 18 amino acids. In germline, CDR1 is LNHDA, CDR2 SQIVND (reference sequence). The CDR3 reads CASSTRGGSPLAKNIQYF. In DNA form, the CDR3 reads TGTGCCAGTAGTACCCGCGGGGGATCCCCTTTAGCCAAAAACATTCAGTACTTC.

The DNA of the CDR3 is TGCGCCAGCAGCCAAGGTAGCGGGACTTACAATGAGCAGTTCTTC. Protein: CASSQGSGTYNEQFF. This rearrangement joins TRBV4-1 to TRBJ2-1, with 8 bases identical to TRBD2. With 1 base clipped from V and 4 bases from J, the junction kept 3 bases outside the gene matches. In germline, CDR1 is MGHRA, CDR2 YSYEKL. This CDR3 has 15 residues.

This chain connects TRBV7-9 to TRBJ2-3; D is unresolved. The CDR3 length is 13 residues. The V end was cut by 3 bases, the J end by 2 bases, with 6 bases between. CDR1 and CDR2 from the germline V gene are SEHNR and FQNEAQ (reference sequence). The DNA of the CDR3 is TGTGCCAGCAGCTTGGCGGACACAGATACGCAGTATTTT. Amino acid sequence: CASSLADTDTQYF.

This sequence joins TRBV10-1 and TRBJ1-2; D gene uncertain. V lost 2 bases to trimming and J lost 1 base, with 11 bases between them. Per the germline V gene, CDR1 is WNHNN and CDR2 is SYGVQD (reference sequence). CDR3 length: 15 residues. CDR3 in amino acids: CASSERGSCNYGYTF. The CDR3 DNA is TGCGCCAGCAGTGAGAGAGGATCGTGTAACTATGGCTACACCTTC.

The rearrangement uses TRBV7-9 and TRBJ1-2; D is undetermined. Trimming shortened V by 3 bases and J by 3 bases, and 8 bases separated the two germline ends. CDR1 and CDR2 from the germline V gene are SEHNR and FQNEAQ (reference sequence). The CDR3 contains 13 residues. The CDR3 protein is CASSFEGHYGYTF. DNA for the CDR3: TGTGCCAGCAGCTTTGAGGGCCACTATGGCTACACCTTC.

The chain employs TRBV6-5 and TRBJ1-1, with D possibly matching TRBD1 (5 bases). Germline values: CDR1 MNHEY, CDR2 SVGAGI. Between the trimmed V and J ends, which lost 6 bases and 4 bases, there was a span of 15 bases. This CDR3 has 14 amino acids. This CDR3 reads CASSSDSWGTEAFF. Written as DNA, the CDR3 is TGTGCCAGCAGCTCAGACAGTTGGGGCACTGAAGCTTTCTTT.

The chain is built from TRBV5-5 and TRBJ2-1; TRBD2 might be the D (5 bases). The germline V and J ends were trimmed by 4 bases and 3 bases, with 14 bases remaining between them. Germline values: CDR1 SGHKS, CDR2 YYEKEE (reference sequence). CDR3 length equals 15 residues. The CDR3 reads CASSSGDNIYNEQFF. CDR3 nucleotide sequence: TGTGCCAGCAGCAGCGGTGACAACATCTACAATGAGCAGTTCTTC.

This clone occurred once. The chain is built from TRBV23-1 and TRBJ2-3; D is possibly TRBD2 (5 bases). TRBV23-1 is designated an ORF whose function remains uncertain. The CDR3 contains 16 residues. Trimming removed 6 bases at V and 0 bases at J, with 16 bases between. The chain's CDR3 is CASRPSERHSTDTQYF. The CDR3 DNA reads TGCGCCAGCAGACCTTCGGAGCGGCATAGCACAGATACGCAGTATTTT.

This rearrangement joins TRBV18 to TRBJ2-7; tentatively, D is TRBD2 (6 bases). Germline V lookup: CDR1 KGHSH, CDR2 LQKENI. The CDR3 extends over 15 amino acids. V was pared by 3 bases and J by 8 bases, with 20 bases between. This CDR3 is CASSPSRLESTKQYF. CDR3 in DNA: TGTGCCAGCTCACCGAGCAGACTAGAATCAACTAAGCAGTACTTC.

The DNA of the CDR3 is TGTGCCAGCAGCTTAGTCGGCGGGAGGTCCTACAATGAGCAGTTCTTC. Its translation is CASSLVGGRSYNEQFF. The chain recombines TRBV7-6 with TRBJ2-1, with 8 bases matching TRBD2. Losses at the gene ends were 1 base for V and 1 base for J; bases not matched to a gene: 3. Germline V gene lookup returns CDR1 SGHVS and CDR2 FNYEAQ. CDR3 length: 16 residues. The whole variable domain, filled in from reference TRBV7-6 and TRBJ2-1, reads GAGVSQSPRYKVTKRGQDVALRCDPISGHVSLYWYRQALGQGPEFLTYFNYEAQQDKSGLPNDRFSAERPEGSISTLTIQRTEQRDSAMYRCASSLVGGRSYNEQFFGPGTRLTVL.

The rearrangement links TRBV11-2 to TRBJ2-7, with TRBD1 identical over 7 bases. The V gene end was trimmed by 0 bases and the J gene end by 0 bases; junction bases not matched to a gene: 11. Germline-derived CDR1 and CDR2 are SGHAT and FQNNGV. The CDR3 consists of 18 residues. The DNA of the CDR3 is TGTGCCAGCAGCTTAGATGGCGCTGGACAGGTTAGCTCCTACGAGCAGTACTTC. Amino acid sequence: CASSLDGAGQVSSYEQYF.

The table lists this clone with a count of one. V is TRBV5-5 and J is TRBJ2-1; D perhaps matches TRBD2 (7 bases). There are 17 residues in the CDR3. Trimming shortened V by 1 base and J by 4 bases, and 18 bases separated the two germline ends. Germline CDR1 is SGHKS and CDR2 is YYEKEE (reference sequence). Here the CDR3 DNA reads TGTGCCAGCAGCTTGAGGGTAGCCGGGGGGCTTTACAATGAGCAGTTCTTC. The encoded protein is CASSLRVAGGLYNEQFF. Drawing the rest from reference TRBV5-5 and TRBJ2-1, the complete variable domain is DAGVTQSPTHLIKTRGQQVTLRCSPISGHKSVSWYQQVLGQGPQFIFQYYEKEERGRGNFPDRFSARQFPNYSSELNVNALLLGDSALYLCASSLRVAGGLYNEQFFGPGTRLTVL.

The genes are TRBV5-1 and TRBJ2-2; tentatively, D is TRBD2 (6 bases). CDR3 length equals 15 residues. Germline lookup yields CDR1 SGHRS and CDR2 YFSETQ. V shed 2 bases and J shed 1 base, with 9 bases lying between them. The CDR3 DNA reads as TGCGCCAGCAGCTTTCGGGGAGGGAACACCGGGGAGCTGTTTTTT. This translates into CASSFRGGNTGELFF.

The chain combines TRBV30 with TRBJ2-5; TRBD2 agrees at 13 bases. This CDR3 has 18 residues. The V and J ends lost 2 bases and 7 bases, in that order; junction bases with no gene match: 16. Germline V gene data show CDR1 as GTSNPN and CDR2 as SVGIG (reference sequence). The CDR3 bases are TGTGCCTGGAGTTTAAGGACTAGCGGGAGCGGTGGGTTAAGGACCCAGTACTTC. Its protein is CAWSLRTSGSGGLRTQYF.

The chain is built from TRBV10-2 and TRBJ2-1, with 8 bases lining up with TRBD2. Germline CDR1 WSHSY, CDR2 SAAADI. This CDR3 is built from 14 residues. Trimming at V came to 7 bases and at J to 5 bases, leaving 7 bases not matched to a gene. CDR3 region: CASMRARGDNEQFF. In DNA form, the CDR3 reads TGCGCCAGCATGAGAGCGCGGGGGGACAATGAGCAGTTCTTC.

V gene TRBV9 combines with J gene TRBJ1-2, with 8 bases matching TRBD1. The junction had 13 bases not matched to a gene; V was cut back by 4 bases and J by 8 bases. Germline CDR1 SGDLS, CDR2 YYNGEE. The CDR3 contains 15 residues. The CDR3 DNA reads TGTGCCAGCAGCAAACGGACAGGGTATTTCCGAGGCTACACCTTC. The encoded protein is CASSKRTGYFRGYTF.

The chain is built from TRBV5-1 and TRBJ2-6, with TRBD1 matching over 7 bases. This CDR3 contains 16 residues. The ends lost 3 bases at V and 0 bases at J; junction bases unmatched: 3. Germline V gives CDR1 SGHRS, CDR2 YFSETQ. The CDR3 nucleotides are TGCGCCAGCAGCTATGGACAGGTCTCTGGGGCCAACGTCCTGACTTTC. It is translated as CASSYGQVSGANVLTF.

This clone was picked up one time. The DNA of the CDR3 is TGTGCCTGGAGTGTATCCCTTATTACTACTGAAGCTTTCTTT. Residues: CAWSVSLITTEAFF. The rearrangement links TRBV30 to TRBJ1-1; D not certain. From germline, CDR1 is GTSNPN and CDR2 SVGIG (reference sequence). CDR3 length: 14 amino acids. Trimming took 0 bases from V and 5 from J, leaving 13 bases between them.

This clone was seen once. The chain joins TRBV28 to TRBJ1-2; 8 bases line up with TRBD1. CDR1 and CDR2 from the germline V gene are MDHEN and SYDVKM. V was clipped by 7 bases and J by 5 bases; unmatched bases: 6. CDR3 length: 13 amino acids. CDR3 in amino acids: CASTPGQAYGYTF. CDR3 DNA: TGTGCCAGCACCCCGGGACAGGCGTATGGCTACACCTTC.